The present TCR beta chain was sequenced within a study of OX40 agonist ivuxolimab in advanced cancers. Germline lookup yields CDR1 MGHDK and CDR2 SYGVNS. Trimming took off 2 bases at V and 0 bases at J, with 12 bases between the two ends. CDR3 length: 16 amino acids. Study-wide results and limits: Partial responders at 0.1-3.0 mg/kg showed near-lowest clonal expansion. Some nonresponders also had low normalized T-cell clonal expansion.

Repertoires were generated with immunoSEQ multiplex PCR, while TCRdb's copy carries only in-frame clones and drops some. The table has about 65,000 clones, 87% seen once. Notes on this clone: Its antigen is not identified.

The sample consisted of CD4+ or CD8+ T cells sorted from blood, taken in a trial of the OX40 agonist ivuxolimab. V usage is TRBV25-1 and J usage is TRBJ2-3, with D maybe TRBD2 (6 bases). The receptor's source is an adult with an advanced solid tumor such as melanoma, head and neck, liver or kidney cancer. The DNA for the CDR3 is TGTGCCAGCAGTGAAGATCGGGGGATTAGCACAGATACGCAGTATTTT. Translation gives CASSEDRGISTDTQYF.